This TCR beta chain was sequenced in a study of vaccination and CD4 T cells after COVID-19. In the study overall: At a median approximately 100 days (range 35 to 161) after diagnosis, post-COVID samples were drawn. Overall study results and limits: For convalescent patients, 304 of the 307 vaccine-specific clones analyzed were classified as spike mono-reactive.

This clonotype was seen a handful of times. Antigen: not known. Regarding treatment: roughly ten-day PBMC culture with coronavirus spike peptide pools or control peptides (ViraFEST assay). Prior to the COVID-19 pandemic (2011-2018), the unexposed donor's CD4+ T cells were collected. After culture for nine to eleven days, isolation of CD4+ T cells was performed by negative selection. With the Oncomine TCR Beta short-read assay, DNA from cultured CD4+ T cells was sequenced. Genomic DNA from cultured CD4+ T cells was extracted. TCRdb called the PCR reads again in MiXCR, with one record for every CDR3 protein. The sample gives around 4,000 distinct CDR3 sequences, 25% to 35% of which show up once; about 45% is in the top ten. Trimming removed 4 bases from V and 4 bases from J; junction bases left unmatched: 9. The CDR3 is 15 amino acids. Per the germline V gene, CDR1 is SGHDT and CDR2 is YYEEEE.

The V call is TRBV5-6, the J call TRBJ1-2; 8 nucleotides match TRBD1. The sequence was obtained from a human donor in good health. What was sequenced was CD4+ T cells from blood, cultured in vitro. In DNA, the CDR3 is TGTGCCAGCAGCCCAGGGACAGGAAAGGCCTATGGCTACACCTTC. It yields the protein CASSPGTGKAYGYTF.